This TCR beta chain was obtained from a study of blood T cell repertoires in COVID-19. Background on the study: Samples came from the United States, Italy and Spain, spanning acute and convalescent COVID-19.

The CDR3 has 16 amino acids. Germline lookup yields CDR1 SEHNR and CDR2 FQNEAQ (reference sequence). Trimming removed 5 bases from V and 0 bases from J, with 14 bases in between. How the authors handled the data: Amplification with reference gene primers provided the estimates of nucleated cell counts. Clones were read by immunoSEQ multiplex PCR, and TCRdb kept only the in-frame ones, dropping some. Clonal size and the V and J genes are those of that table, whereas D and trimming came from the DNA. The sample has approximately 230,000 clones, about 80% seen once. This TCR came from a man older than 75 with acute or convalescent COVID-19. The sample comprised peripheral blood. The chain combines TRBV7-9 with TRBJ1-5; D uncertain. The CDR3 here is CASSAGWEYSNQPQHF. CDR3 in DNA: TGTGCCAGCAGCGCTGGGTGGGAGTATAGCAATCAGCCCCAGCATTTT.